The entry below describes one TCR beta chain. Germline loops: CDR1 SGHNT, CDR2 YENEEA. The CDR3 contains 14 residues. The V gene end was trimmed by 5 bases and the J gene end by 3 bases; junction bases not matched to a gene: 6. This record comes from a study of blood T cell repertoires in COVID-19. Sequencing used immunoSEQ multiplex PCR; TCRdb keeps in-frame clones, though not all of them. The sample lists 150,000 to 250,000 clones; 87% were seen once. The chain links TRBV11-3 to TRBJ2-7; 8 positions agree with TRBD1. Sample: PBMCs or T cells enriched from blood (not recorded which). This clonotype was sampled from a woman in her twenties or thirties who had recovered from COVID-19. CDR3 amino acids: CASSHEGTGYEQYF. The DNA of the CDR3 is TGTGCCAGCAGCCACGAGGGGACAGGCTACGAGCAGTACTTC.